Following are 17 T cell receptor beta chains from one sample sequenced in a study of beta chain features in type 1 diabetes. Study outcomes and limitations: All four CD4+ subsets from Type 1 diabetes patients carried moderately but significantly shorter TCRB CDR3s.

The antigens of these receptors remain unknown. All of the isolated RNA was reverse transcribed, so expressed TCRB transcripts were sequenced. Using immunoSEQ multiplex PCR, the repertoire was profiled, and TCRdb retains in-frame clones only, with some absent. The data contain hundreds of thousands of clones, 13% of them seen just once; the ten biggest clones take up 0.02% to 0.025%. The sequenced material came from naive CD4+ T cells from blood. The origin of the receptors is a man younger than 35 with type 1 diabetes.

The chain is built from TRBV7-8 and TRBJ1-6; 8 bases are a match to TRBD1. CDR3 length equals 16 residues. The germline CDR1 and CDR2 sequences are SGHVS and FQNEAQ. The V and J ends lost 5 bases and 8 bases, in that order; junction bases with no gene match: 11. The CDR3, as DNA: TGTGCCAGCAGCCCACGGGACAGGCAGGTTGATTCACCCCTCCACTTT. It yields the protein CASSPRDRQVDSPLHF.

The chain uses TRBV10-2 and TRBJ1-2; D possibly corresponds to TRBD1 (6 bases). Germline V CDR1 and CDR2: WSHSY, SAAADI. Trimming cost V 3 bases and J 5 bases, with 7 bases left between them. The CDR3 loop spans 12 amino acids. CDR3 nucleotide sequence: TGCGCCAGCAGTGAACAGGGTTATGGCTACACCTTC. As protein: CASSEQGYGYTF.

A few counts support this clone. The rearrangement links TRBV6-1 to TRBJ2-5; no clear D gene. The CDR3 spans 13 residues. V was pared by 10 bases and J by 3 bases, with 15 bases between. Germline V gene sequence: CDR1 MNHNS, CDR2 SASEGT. CDR3 nucleotides: TGTGCCATCAACCGACTGTACAAAGAGACCCAGTACTTC. Its protein product is CAINRLYKETQYF.

The chain carries TRBV7-2 and TRBJ1-5; D unclear. Trimming cost V 1 base and J 0 bases, with 10 bases left between them. Germline CDR1 SGHTA, CDR2 FQGNSA. CDR3 length: 16 amino acids. The CDR3 protein is CASSLVWQYSNQPQHF. In DNA form, the CDR3 reads TGTGCCAGCAGCTTAGTATGGCAGTATAGCAATCAGCCCCAGCATTTT.

J is TRBJ1-2 and V is TRBV6-5; 7 nucleotides line up with TRBD1. Germline loops: CDR1 MNHEY, CDR2 SVGAGI. The V gene end was trimmed by 5 bases and the J gene end by 8 bases; junction bases not matched to a gene: 5. The CDR3 totals 12 residues. DNA of the CDR3: TGTGCCAGCAGTGCCCAACAGGGGGGCTACACCTTC. Translated, it gives CASSAQQGGYTF.

J is TRBJ2-7 and V is TRBV30; D gene ambiguous. V was shortened by 3 bases and J by 3 bases, with 18 bases between the two germline ends. The CDR3 sequence is 15 residues long. In germline, CDR1 is GTSNPN, CDR2 SVGIG (reference sequence). As DNA, the CDR3 is TGTGCCTGGAGCCCCTTGGACCGTCTGAACTACGAGCAGTACTTC. This encodes CAWSPLDRLNYEQYF. Complete variable domain (other parts from reference TRBV30 and TRBJ2-7): SQTIHQWPATLVQPVGSPLSLECTVEGTSNPNLYWYRQAAGRGLQLLFYSVGIGQISSEVPQNLSASRPQDRQFILSSKKLLLSDSGFYLCAWSPLDRLNYEQYFGPGTRLTVT.

The chain couples TRBV18 to TRBJ1-2, with 7 bases matching TRBD1. The CDR3 totals 14 residues. Germline lookup yields CDR1 KGHSH and CDR2 LQKENI. With 3 bases clipped from V and 4 bases from J, the junction kept 5 bases outside the gene matches. The CDR3 loop is CASSPTGVGYGYTF. The CDR3 DNA is TGTGCCAGCTCACCTACAGGGGTTGGCTATGGCTACACCTTC.

This chain uses TRBV5-1 with TRBJ1-2, with D perhaps matching TRBD1 (5 bases). CDR1 and CDR2 (germline): SGHRS, YFSETQ. This CDR3 spans 14 amino acids. Trimming took off 0 bases at V and 2 bases at J, with 8 bases between the two ends. CDR3 region: CASSLADTNYGYTF. The CDR3 DNA is TGCGCCAGCAGCTTGGCGGACACCAACTATGGCTACACCTTC.

J is TRBJ2-3 and V is TRBV29-1; D is tentatively TRBD1 or TRBD2 (5 bases each). CDR3 length: 13 residues. Between the trimmed V and J ends, which lost 8 bases and 2 bases, there was a span of 14 bases. In germline, CDR1 is SQVTM, CDR2 ANQGSEA. In DNA form, the CDR3 reads TGCAGCCTGGGAGCCGGGGCCACAGATACGCAGTATTTT. It specifies CSLGAGATDTQYF.

This rearrangement joins TRBV18 to TRBJ2-5, with D perhaps given as TRBD1 or TRBD2 (5 bases each). Germline V gene sequence: CDR1 KGHSH, CDR2 LQKENI. V was cut by 2 bases and J by 1 base, with 11 bases left in between. The CDR3 loop spans 15 amino acids. DNA of the CDR3: TGTGCCAGCTCACCAAGGGACGGGACCCAAGAGACCCAGTACTTC. This translates into CASSPRDGTQETQYF.

This clone was counted between two and nine times. This sequence joins TRBV30 and TRBJ1-4; D is perhaps TRBD1 (5 bases). Per the germline V gene, CDR1 is GTSNPN and CDR2 is SVGIG (reference sequence). V was pared by 5 bases and J by 4 bases, with 14 bases between. The CDR3 contains 14 residues. DNA for the CDR3: TGTGCCTGGGACCCCGGACACGTTAATGAAAAACTGTTTTTT. Its protein product is CAWDPGHVNEKLFF. The full variable domain, its missing parts supplied by reference TRBV30 and TRBJ1-4, is SQTIHQWPATLVQPVGSPLSLECTVEGTSNPNLYWYRQAAGRGLQLLFYSVGIGQISSEVPQNLSASRPQDRQFILSSKKLLLSDSGFYLCAWDPGHVNEKLFFGSGTQLSVL.

This clone has only a few counts. The chain combines TRBV19 with TRBJ2-3, with D unresolved. Looked up from germline, CDR1 is LNHDA and CDR2 is SQIVND (reference sequence). V lost 5 bases and J 0 bases, leaving 9 bases between the germline ends. This CDR3 is 14 amino acids long. The CDR3 region is CASSAGPSTDTQYF. The CDR3 DNA is TGTGCCAGTAGTGCCGGACCTAGCACAGATACGCAGTATTTT.

The V gene is TRBV20-1, the J gene TRBJ1-5; D not certain. There are 11 residues in the CDR3. Germline CDR1 DFQATT, CDR2 SNEGSKA (reference sequence). Trimming took off 3 bases at V and 7 bases at J, with 7 bases between the two ends. CDR3 amino acids: CSASNHQPQHF. The CDR3 region has the DNA TGCAGTGCTAGTAATCACCAGCCCCAGCATTTT.

This rearrangement joins TRBV30 to TRBJ1-1; unclear D gene. The CDR3 loop spans 12 amino acids. Germline V lookup: CDR1 GTSNPN, CDR2 SVGIG (reference sequence). Deletions cut 5 bases from V and 0 bases from J, with 7 bases between. This CDR3 reads CAWVPVNTEAFF. The CDR3, as DNA: TGTGCCTGGGTGCCGGTGAACACTGAAGCTTTCTTT.

In its sample, this clone was seen a few times. The V gene is TRBV30, the J gene TRBJ2-5; a possible D gene is TRBD1 (6 bases). V was pared by 5 bases and J by 7 bases, with 23 bases between. The CDR3 is 15 amino acids. Germline CDR1 and CDR2: GTSNPN and SVGIG (reference sequence). The CDR3 spells CAWDKGQAAQGTQYF. The CDR3 coding sequence is TGTGCCTGGGATAAAGGGCAGGCGGCACAGGGGACCCAGTACTTC.

This clone turned up a few times. The chain combines TRBV19 with TRBJ1-5, with D maybe TRBD1 (6 bases). CDR1 LNHDA and CDR2 SQIVND come from the germline V gene (reference sequence). The germline V and J ends were trimmed by 5 bases and 3 bases, with 11 bases remaining between them. This CDR3 region has 14 residues. CDR3 residues: CASSVHRANQPQHF. The CDR3 region has the DNA TGTGCCAGTAGTGTCCACAGGGCCAATCAGCCCCAGCATTTT.

A few counts support this clone. V and J are TRBV7-9 and TRBJ2-7; possible D gene TRBD1, 6 bases. CDR3 length equals 14 residues. The V gene's germline CDR1 is SEHNR and CDR2 FQNEAQ (reference sequence). Trimming cost V 1 base and J 6 bases, with 13 bases left between them. For the CDR3, the DNA is TGTGCCAGCAGCTTAGGAATTGACAGGAGCGAGCAGTACTTC. Amino acid sequence: CASSLGIDRSEQYF.